This section outlines one TCR beta chain sequence together with its context. The junction differs from germline at one of its ends, possibly a read error. The CDR3 runs 15 residues. Germline assignment: CDR1 SGHAT and CDR2 FQNNGV. These data are taken from a study of blood T cells in healthy people across ages. It was with a sample-barcoded 5' primer and a J-beta primer mix that a second PCR of about 6 to 11 cycles was run. TCRdb reprocessed the 5' RACE reads via MiXCR and lists one record per CDR3 protein. The table lists hundreds of thousands of distinct CDR3 sequences, about 47% of them singletons.

This rearrangement joins TRBV11-2 to TRBJ2-7; tentative D call: TRBD2 (6 bases). The TCR comes from a man older than 75 in good health. The material sequenced was blood. For the CDR3, the DNA is TGTGCTAGCAGTCGAACGGGAGAGGGAACCTACGAGCAGTACTTC. This codes for CASSRTGEGTYEQYF.